The present T cell receptor (beta chain) was sequenced within a study of OX40 agonist ivuxolimab in advanced cancers. Overall study context: Every 2 weeks, patients received ivuxolimab intravenously, dosed at 0.01 to 10 mg/kg. Study-wide points: It was not determined which antigens were specifically recognized by the peripheral T cells that had undergone clonal expansion. Partial responders treated at 0.1-3.0 mg/kg exhibited clonal expansion among the lowest measured.

Worth noting for this clone: Its antigen remains unidentified.

Clones were sequenced by immunoSEQ multiplex PCR, and TCRdb holds only the in-frame ones, with some missing. The table has 55,000 to 90,000 clones, approximately 78% seen once. The CDR3 spans 13 residues. The germline V gene encodes CDR1 MNHNS and CDR2 SASEGT. The germline V and J ends were trimmed by 7 bases and 4 bases, with 11 bases remaining between them. This TCR was sampled from an adult with an advanced solid tumor such as melanoma, head and neck, liver or kidney cancer. The rearrangement uses TRBV6-1 and TRBJ2-1; no firm D call. The material sequenced was CD4+ or CD8+ T cells sorted from blood, taken in a trial of the OX40 agonist ivuxolimab. CDR3: CASTPWGYNEQFF. In DNA, the CDR3 is TGTGCCAGCACCCCCTGGGGATACAATGAGCAGTTCTTC.